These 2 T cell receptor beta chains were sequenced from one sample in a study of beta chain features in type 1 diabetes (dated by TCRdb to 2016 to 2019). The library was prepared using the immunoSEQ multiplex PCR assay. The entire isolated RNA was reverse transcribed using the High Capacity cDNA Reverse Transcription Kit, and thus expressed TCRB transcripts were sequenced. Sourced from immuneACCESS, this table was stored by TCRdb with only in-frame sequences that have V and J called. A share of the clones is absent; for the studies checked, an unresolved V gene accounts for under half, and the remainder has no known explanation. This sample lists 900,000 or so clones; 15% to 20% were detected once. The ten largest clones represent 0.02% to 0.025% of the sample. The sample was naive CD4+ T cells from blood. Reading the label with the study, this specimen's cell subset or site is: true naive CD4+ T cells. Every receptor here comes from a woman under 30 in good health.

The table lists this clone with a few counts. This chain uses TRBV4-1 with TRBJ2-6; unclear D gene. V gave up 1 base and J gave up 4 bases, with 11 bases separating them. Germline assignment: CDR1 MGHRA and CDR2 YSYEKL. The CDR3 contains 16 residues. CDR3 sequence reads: CASSQVLVPGANVLTF. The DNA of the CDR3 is TGCGCCAGCAGCCAAGTCCTGGTTCCGGGGGCCAACGTCCTGACTTTC.

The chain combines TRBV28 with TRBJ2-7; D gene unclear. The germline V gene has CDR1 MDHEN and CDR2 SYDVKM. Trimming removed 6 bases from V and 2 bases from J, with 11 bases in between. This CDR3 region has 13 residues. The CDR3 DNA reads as TGTGCCAGCAGGTACATGGGAACCTACGAGCAGTACTTC. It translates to CASRYMGTYEQYF.